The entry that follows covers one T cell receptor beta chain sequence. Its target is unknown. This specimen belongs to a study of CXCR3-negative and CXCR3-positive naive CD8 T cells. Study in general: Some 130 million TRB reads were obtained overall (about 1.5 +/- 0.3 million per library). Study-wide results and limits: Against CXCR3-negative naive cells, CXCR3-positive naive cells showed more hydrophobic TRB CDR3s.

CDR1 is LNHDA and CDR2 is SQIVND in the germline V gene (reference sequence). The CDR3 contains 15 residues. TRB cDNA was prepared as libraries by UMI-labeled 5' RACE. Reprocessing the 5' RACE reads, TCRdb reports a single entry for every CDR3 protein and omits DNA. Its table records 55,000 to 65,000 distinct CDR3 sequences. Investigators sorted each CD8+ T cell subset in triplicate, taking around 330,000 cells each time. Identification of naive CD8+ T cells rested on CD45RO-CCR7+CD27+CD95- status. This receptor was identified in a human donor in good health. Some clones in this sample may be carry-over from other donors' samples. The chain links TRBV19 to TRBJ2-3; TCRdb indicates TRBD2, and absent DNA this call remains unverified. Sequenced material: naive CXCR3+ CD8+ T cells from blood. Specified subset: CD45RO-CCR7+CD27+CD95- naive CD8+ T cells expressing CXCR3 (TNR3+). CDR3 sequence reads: CASAPGLADTDTQYF.